This TCR beta chain was recorded in a study of blood T cell repertoires in COVID-19. Study as a whole: Spain, Italy and the United States supplied samples that represented acute and convalescent COVID-19. Nucleic acid was either cDNA or gDNA, and it came from T cells, B-cell-depleted T cells, or PBMCs.

In the study's own analysis: By means of reference gene primer amplification, nucleated cell counts were estimated. Repertoires were generated with immunoSEQ multiplex PCR, while TCRdb's copy carries only in-frame clones and drops some. V, J and clone size derive from that table, while D and trimming were established from the DNA sequence. The table includes about 120,000 clones, about 85% detected once. With V trimmed by 4 bases and J by 4 bases, 7 bases remained unmatched. The CDR3 totals 15 residues. CDR1 and CDR2 (germline): LNHDA, SQIVND (reference sequence). The rearrangement uses TRBV19 and TRBJ1-3; the match to TRBD1 covers 7 bases. This receptor was taken from a man aged 35 to 55 with acute or convalescent COVID-19. Input material: peripheral blood. CDR3: CASSTFRGSGNTIYF. The CDR3 region has the DNA TGTGCCAGTAGTACGTTCAGGGGGTCCGGAAACACCATATATTTT.